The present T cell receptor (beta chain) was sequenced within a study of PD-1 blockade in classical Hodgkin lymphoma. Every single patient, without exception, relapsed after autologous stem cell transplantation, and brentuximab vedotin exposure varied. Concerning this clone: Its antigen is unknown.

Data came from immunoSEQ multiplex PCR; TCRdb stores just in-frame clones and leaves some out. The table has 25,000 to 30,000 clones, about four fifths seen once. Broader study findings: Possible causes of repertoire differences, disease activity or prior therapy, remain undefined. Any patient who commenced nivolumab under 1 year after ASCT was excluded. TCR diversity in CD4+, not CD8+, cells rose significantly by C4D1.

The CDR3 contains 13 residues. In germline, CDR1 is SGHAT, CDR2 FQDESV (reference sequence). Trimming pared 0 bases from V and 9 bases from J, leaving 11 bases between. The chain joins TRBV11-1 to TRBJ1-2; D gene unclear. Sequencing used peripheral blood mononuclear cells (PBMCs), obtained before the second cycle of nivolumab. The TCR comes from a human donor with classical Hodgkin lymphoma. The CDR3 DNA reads TGTGCCAGCAGCTTAGCGCAAGACGGTCGCTACACCTTC. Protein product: CASSLAQDGRYTF.